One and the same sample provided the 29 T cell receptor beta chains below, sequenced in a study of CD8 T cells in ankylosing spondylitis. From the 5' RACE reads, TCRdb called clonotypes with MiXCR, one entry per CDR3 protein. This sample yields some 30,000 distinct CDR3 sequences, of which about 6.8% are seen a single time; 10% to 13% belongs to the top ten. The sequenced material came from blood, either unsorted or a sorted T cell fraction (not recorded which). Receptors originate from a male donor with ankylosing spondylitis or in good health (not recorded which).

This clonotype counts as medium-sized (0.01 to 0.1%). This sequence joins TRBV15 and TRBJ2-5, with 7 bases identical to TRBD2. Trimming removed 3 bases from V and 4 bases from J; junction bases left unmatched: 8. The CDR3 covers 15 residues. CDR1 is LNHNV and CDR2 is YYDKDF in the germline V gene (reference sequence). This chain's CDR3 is CATSRGRAETETQYF. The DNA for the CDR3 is TGTGCCACCAGCAGGGGGAGGGCGGAAACAGAGACCCAGTACTTC.

The CDR3 reads CASSILGLAGYNEQFF. In nucleotides, the CDR3 is TGTGCCAGTAGTATATTAGGCCTAGCGGGATACAATGAGCAGTTCTTC. This sequence joins TRBV19 and TRBJ2-1; 9 bases map to TRBD2. The germline gives CDR1 LNHDA, CDR2 SQIVND (reference sequence). V lost 2 bases, J lost 4 bases, and 6 bases stayed unmatched. The CDR3 has 16 residues. The full variable domain, with the rest looked up from reference TRBV19 and TRBJ2-1, is DGGITQSPKYLFRKEGQNVTLSCEQNLNHDAMYWYRQDPGQGLRLIYYSQIVNDFQKGDIAEGYSVSREKKESFPLTVTSAQKNPTAFYLCASSILGLAGYNEQFFGPGTRLTVL.

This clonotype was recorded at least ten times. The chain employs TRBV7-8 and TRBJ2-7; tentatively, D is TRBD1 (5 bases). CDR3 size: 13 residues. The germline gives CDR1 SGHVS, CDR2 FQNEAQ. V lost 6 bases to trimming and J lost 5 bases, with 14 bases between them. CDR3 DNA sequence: TGTGCCAGCAGACCTTCAGGGTTCAACGAGCAGTACTTC. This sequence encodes CASRPSGFNEQYF.

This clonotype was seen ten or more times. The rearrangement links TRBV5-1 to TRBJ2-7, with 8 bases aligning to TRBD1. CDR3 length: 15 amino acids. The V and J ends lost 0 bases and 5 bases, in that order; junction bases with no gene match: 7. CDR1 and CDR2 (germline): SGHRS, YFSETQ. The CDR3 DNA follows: TGCGCCAGCAGCTTGGCGGACAGGGCGATCGACGAGCAGTACTTC. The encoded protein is CASSLADRAIDEQYF.

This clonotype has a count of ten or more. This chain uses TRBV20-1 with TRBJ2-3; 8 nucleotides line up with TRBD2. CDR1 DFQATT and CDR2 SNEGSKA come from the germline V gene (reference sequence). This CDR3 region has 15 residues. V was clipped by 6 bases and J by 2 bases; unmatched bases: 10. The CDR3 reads CSAQGSGGLTDTQYF. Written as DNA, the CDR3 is TGCAGTGCGCAGGGGAGCGGGGGCCTCACAGATACGCAGTATTTT.

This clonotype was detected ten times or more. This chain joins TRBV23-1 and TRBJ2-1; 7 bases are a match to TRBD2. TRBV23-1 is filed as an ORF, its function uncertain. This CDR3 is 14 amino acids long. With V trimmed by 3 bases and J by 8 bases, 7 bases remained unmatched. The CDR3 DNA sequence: TGCGCCAGCAGTCATCCAGCGGGATGGGATGAGCAGTTCTTC. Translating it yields CASSHPAGWDEQFF.

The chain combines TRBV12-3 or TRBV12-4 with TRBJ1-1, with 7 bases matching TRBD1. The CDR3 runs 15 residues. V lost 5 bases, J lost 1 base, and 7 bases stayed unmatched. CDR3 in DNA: TGTGCCAGCAGTATTTACAGGGGTAGGAACACTGAAGCTTTCTTT. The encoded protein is CASSIYRGRNTEAFF.

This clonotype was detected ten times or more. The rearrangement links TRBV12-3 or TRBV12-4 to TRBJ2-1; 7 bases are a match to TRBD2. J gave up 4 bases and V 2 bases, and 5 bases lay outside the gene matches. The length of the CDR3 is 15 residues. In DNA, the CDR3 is TGTGCCAGCAGTTTAACGGGCGGGGGTTACAATGAGCAGTTCTTC. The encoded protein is CASSLTGGGYNEQFF.

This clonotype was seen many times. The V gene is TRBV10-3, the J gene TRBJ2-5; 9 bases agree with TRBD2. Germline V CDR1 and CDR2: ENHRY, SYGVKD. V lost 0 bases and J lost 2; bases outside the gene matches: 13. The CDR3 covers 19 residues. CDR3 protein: CAISESAASGIGIQETQYF. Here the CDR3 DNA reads TGTGCCATCAGTGAGTCGGCGGCTAGCGGGATAGGAATTCAAGAGACCCAGTACTTC.

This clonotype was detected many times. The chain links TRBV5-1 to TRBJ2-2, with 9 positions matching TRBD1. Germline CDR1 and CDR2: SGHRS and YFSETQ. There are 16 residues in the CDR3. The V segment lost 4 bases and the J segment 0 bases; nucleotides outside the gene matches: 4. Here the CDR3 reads CASSERQGANTGELFF. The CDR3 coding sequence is TGCGCCAGCAGCGAGCGACAGGGGGCGAACACCGGGGAGCTGTTTTTT. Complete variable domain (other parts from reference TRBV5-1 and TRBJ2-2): KAGVTQTPRYLIKTRGQQVTLSCSPISGHRSVSWYQQTPGQGLQFLFEYFSETQRNKGNFPGRFSGRQFSNSRSEMNVSTLELGDSALYLCASSERQGANTGELFFGEGSRLTVL.

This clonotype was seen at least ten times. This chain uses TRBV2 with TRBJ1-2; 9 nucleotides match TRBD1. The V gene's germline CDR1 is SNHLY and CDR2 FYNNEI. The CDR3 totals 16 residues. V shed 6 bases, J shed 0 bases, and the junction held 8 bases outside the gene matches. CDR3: CASRLTGGLANYGYTF. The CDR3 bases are TGTGCCAGCAGACTTACAGGGGGCCTAGCTAACTATGGCTACACCTTC.

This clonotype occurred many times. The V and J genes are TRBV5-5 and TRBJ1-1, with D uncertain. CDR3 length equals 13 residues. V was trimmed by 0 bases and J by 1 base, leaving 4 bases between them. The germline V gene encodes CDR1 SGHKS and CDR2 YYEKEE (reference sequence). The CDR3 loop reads CASSLGGNTEAFF. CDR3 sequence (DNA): TGTGCCAGCAGCTTGGGTGGGAACACTGAAGCTTTCTTT.

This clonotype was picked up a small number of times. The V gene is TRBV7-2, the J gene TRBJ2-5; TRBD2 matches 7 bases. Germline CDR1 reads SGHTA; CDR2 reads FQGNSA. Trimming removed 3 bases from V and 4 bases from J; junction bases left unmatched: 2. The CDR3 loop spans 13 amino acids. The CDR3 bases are TGTGCCAGCAGCTTCACGGGGGGAGAGACCCAGTACTTC. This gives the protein CASSFTGGETQYF. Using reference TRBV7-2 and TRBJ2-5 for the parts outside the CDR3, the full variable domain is GAGVSQSPSNKVTEKGKDVELRCDPISGHTALYWYRQSLGQGLEFLIYFQGNSAPDKSGLPSDRFSAERTGGSVSTLTIQRTQQEDSAVYLCASSFTGGETQYFGPGTRLLVL.

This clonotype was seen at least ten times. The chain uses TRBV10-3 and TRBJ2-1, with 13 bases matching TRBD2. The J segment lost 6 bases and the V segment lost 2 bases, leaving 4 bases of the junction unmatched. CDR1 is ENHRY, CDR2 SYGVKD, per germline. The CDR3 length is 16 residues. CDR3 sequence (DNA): TGTGCCATCAGTGAGAGGACTAGCGGGGGAGGCAATGAGCAGTTCTTC. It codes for CAISERTSGGGNEQFF.

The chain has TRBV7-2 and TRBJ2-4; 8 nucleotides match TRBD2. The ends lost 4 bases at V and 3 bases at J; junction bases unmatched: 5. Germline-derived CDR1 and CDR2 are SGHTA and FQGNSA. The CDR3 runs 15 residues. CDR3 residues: CASSSGLAGKNIQYF. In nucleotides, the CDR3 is TGTGCCAGCAGCTCTGGCCTAGCGGGCAAAAACATTCAGTACTTC.

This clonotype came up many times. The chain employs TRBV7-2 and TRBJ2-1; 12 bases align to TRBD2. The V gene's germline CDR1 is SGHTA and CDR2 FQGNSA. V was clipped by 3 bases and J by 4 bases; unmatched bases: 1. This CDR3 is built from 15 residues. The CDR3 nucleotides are TGTGCCAGCAGCTTGACTAGCGGGGGTTACAATGAGCAGTTCTTC. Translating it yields CASSLTSGGYNEQFF.

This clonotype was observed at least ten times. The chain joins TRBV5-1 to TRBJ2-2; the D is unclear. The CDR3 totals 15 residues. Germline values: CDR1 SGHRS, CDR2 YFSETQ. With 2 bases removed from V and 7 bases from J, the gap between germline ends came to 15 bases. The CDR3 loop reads CASSFDPGGDGELFF. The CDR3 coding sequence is TGCGCCAGCAGCTTTGACCCCGGCGGTGACGGGGAGCTGTTTTTT.

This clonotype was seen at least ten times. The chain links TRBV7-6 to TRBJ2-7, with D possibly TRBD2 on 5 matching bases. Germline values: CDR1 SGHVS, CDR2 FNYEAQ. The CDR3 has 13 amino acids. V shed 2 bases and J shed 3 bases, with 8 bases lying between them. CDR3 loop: CASSLRGDYEQYF. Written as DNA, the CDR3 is TGTGCCAGCAGCTTACGGGGAGACTACGAGCAGTACTTC.

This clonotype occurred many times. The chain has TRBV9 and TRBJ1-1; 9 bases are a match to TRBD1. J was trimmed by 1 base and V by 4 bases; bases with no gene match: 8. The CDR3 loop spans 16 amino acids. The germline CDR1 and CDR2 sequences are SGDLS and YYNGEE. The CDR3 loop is CASSPRTGVTNTEAFF. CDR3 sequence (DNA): TGTGCCAGCAGCCCTCGGACAGGGGTAACGAACACTGAAGCTTTCTTT.

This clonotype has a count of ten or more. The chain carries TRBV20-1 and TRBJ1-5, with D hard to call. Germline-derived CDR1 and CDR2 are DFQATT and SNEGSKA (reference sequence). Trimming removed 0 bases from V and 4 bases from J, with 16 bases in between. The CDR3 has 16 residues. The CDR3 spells CSARDRRKGENQPQHF. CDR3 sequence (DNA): TGCAGTGCTAGAGATAGGCGAAAGGGTGAGAATCAGCCCCAGCATTTT.

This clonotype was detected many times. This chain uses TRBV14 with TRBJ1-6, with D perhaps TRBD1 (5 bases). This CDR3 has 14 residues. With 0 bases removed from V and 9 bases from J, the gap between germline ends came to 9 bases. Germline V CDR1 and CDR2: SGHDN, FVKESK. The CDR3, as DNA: TGTGCCAGCAGCCAAGAGGTGGGGGGTTCACCCCTCCACTTT. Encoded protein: CASSQEVGGSPLHF.

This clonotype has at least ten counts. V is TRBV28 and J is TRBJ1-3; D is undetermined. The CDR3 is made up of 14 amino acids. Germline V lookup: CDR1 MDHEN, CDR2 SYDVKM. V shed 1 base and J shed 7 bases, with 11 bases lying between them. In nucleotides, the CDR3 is TGTGCCAGCAGTTTATTGGACCGTGAGAACACCATATATTTT. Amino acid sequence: CASSLLDRENTIYF. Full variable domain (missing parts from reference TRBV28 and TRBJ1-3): DVKVTQSSRYLVKRTGEKVFLECVQDMDHENMFWYRQDPGLGLRLIYFSYDVKMKEKGDIPEGYSVSREKKERFSLILESASTNQTSMYLCASSLLDRENTIYFGEGSWLTVV.

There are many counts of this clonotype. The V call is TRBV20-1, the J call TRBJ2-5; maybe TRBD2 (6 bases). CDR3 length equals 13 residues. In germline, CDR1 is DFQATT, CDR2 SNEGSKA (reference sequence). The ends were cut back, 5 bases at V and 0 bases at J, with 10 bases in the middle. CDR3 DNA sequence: TGCAGTGCTGATGGGGGGTACCAAGAGACCCAGTACTTC. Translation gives CSADGGYQETQYF.

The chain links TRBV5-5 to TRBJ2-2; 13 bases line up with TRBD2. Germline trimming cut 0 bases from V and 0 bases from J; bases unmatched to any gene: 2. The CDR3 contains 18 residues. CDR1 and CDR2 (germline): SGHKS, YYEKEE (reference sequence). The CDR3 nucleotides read TGTGCCAGCAGCTTGGGACTAGCGGGAGGCTCGAACACCGGGGAGCTGTTTTTT. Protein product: CASSLGLAGGSNTGELFF. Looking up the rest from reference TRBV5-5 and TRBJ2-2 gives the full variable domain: DAGVTQSPTHLIKTRGQQVTLRCSPISGHKSVSWYQQVLGQGPQFIFQYYEKEERGRGNFPDRFSARQFPNYSSELNVNALLLGDSALYLCASSLGLAGGSNTGELFFGEGSRLTVL.

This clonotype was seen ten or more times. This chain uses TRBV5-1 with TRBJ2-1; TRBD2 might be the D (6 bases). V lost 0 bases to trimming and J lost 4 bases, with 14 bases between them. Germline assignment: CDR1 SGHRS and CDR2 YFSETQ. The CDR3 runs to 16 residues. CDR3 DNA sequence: TGCGCCAGCAGCTTGGGCGCGGGGCTCTATTACAATGAGCAGTTCTTC. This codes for CASSLGAGLYYNEQFF.

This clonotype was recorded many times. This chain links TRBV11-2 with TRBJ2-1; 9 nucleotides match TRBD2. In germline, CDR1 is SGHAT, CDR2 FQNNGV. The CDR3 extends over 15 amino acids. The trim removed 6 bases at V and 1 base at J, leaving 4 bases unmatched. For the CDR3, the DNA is TGTGCCAGCAGATCTAGCGGGACTTCCTACAATGAGCAGTTCTTC. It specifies CASRSSGTSYNEQFF.

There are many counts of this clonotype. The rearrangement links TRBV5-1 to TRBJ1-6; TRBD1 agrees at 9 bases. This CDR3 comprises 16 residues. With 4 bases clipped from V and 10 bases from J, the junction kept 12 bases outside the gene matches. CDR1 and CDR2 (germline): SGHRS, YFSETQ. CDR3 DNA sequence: TGCGCCAGCAGCGCGACCGGGACAGGGTACGAGTCACCCCTCCACTTT. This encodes CASSATGTGYESPLHF. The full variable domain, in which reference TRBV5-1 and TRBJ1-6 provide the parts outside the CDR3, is KAGVTQTPRYLIKTRGQQVTLSCSPISGHRSVSWYQQTPGQGLQFLFEYFSETQRNKGNFPGRFSGRQFSNSRSEMNVSTLELGDSALYLCASSATGTGYESPLHFGNGTRLTVT.

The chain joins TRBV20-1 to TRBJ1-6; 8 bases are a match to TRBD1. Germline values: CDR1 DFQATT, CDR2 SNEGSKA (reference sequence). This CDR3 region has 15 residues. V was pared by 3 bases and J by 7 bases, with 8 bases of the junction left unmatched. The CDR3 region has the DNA TGCAGTGCTAGCGGCCAGGGGGCGCAGAATTCACCCCTCCACTTT. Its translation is CSASGQGAQNSPLHF.

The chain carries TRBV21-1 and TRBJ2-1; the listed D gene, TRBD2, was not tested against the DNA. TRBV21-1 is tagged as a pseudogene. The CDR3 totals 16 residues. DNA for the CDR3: TGTGCCAGCAGCAAAGTGGGACTAGCGACTGTGGATGAGCAGTTCTTC. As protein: CASSKVGLATVDEQFF.